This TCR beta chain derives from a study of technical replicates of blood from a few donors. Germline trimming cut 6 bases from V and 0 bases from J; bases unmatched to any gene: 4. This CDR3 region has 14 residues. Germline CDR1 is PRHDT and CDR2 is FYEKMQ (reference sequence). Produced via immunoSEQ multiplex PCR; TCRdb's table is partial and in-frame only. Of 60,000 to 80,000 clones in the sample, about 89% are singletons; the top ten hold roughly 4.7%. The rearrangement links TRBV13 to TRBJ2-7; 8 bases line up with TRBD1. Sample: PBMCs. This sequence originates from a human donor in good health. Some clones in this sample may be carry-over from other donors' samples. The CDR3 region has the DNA TGTGCCAGCAGGAGACAGGGGTCCTCCTACGAGCAGTACTTC. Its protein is CASRRQGSSYEQYF.